The next 19 T cell receptor beta chains were all read from a single sample in a study of shared clonotypes between healthy human individuals. Assay: immunoSEQ multiplex PCR; the TCRdb copy retains only in-frame clones and omits some. The sample shows millions of clones, approximately 93% of them seen only once. The source material was naive CD4+ T cells from PBMCs. Subset here: CD45RA+ positively selected. The receptor set was obtained from a man aged 18 to 35 in good health. Some clones in this sample may be carry-over from other donors' samples.

This rearrangement joins TRBV5-4 to TRBJ2-3; 16 bases align to TRBD2. This CDR3 has 18 amino acids. The V and J ends lost 4 bases and 0 bases, in that order; junction bases with no gene match: 5. CDR1 and CDR2 from the germline V gene are SGHNT and YYREEE (reference sequence). CDR3 DNA sequence: TGTGCCAGCAGCCTGGGACTAGCGGGAGGGACGAGCACAGATACGCAGTATTTT. Encoded protein: CASSLGLAGGTSTDTQYF.

Notes on this clone: Other DNA sequences in this sample translate to the same CDR3. The J gene is TRBJ1-2, the V gene TRBV18; D is undetermined. The V end was cut by 2 bases, the J end by 6 bases, with 7 bases between. The CDR3 runs 12 residues. Germline values: CDR1 KGHSH, CDR2 LQKENI. As DNA, the CDR3 is TGTGCCAGCTCACCAAGTAGGGATGGCTACACCTTC. It codes for CASSPSRDGYTF.

The chain has TRBV7-9 and TRBJ1-2; no clear D gene. This CDR3 contains 11 residues. Germline V gene sequence: CDR1 SEHNR, CDR2 FQNEAQ (reference sequence). The ends were cut back, 5 bases at V and 6 bases at J, with 7 bases in the middle. CDR3 bases: TGTGCCAGCAGCCGTTTAAATGGCTACACCTTC. It specifies CASSRLNGYTF.

V gene TRBV19 combines with J gene TRBJ2-3; D is uncertain. The germline V gene encodes CDR1 LNHDA and CDR2 SQIVND (reference sequence). The CDR3 consists of 16 residues. The V and J ends lost 6 bases and 2 bases respectively, with 18 bases between them. CDR3 sequence: CASRGGLARITDTQYF. The DNA for the CDR3 is TGTGCCAGTAGGGGCGGATTGGCCAGGATCACAGATACGCAGTATTTT.

The chain has TRBV7-2 and TRBJ2-7; TRBD2 agrees at 7 bases. CDR3 length equals 14 residues. From germline, CDR1 is SGHTA and CDR2 FQGNSA. Trimming at V came to 4 bases and at J to 3 bases, leaving 6 bases not matched to a gene. The CDR3 sequence: CASSSSGTNYEQYF. In nucleotides, the CDR3 is TGTGCCAGCAGCTCCTCCGGGACTAACTACGAGCAGTACTTC.

The rearrangement links TRBV7-8 to TRBJ2-1; possibly TRBD1 for D (6 bases). With 3 bases removed from V and 7 bases from J, the gap between germline ends came to 10 bases. Germline V gives CDR1 SGHVS, CDR2 FQNEAQ. The length of the CDR3 is 13 residues. The CDR3 reads CASSFGGRNEQFF. CDR3 sequence (DNA): TGTGCCAGCAGCTTTGGGGGCCGGAATGAGCAGTTCTTC. Full variable domain (rest looked up from reference TRBV7-8 and TRBJ2-1): GAGVSQSPRYKVAKRGQDVALRCDPISGHVSLFWYQQALGQGPEFLTYFQNEAQLDKSGLPSDRFFAERPEGSVSTLKIQRTQQEDSAVYLCASSFGGRNEQFFGPGTRLTVL.

The chain combines TRBV28 with TRBJ2-7, with D tentatively TRBD1 or TRBD2 (5 bases each). The germline V gene encodes CDR1 MDHEN and CDR2 SYDVKM. The V and J ends lost 8 bases and 7 bases respectively, with 21 bases between them. The CDR3 runs 14 residues. CDR3 nucleotide sequence: TGTGCCAGCGCCCCGGGGCTGCTCACGGGGGAGCAGTACTTC. This sequence encodes CASAPGLLTGEQYF.

This clone was found once. The chain uses TRBV5-4 and TRBJ2-1, with TRBD2 matching over 7 bases. The length of the CDR3 is 17 residues. Germline CDR1 and CDR2: SGHNT and YYREEE (reference sequence). V shed 4 bases, J shed 8 bases, and the junction held 18 bases outside the gene matches. In nucleotides, the CDR3 is TGTGCCAGCAGCCCCACCTCCCATCTAGCGGTGGTGGATGAGCAGTTCTTC. It translates to CASSPTSHLAVVDEQFF.

The chain is built from TRBV5-1 and TRBJ2-7; possibly TRBD1 for D (6 bases). This CDR3 has 15 residues. CDR1 and CDR2 (germline): SGHRS, YFSETQ. The V end lost 0 bases, the J end lost 5 bases, and 15 bases lay between the germline ends. CDR3 coding DNA: TGCGCCAGCAGCTTGGTTTATCAGGGGAGCCACGAGCAGTACTTC. Translated, it gives CASSLVYQGSHEQYF.

On this clone itself: The sample carries other DNA sequences with the same CDR3. The chain employs TRBV7-9 and TRBJ1-1; D is undetermined. CDR3 length equals 14 residues. V gave up 2 bases and J gave up 1 base, with 8 bases separating them. Germline loops: CDR1 SEHNR, CDR2 FQNEAQ (reference sequence). The CDR3 sequence is CASSLRQANTEAFF. CDR3 DNA sequence: TGTGCCAGCAGCTTAAGACAAGCGAACACTGAAGCTTTCTTT.

The chain recombines TRBV28 with TRBJ1-3; tentatively, D is TRBD1 (5 bases). This CDR3 has 12 residues. V was shortened by 10 bases and J by 4 bases, with 11 bases between the two germline ends. Germline-derived CDR1 and CDR2 are MDHEN and SYDVKM. The CDR3 sequence: CATRGVGNTIYF. The CDR3 DNA follows: TGTGCCACCCGGGGGGTAGGAAACACCATATATTTT.

The chain is built from TRBV7-9 and TRBJ2-2; the match to TRBD1 covers 7 bases. Per the germline V gene, CDR1 is SEHNR and CDR2 is FQNEAQ (reference sequence). This CDR3 has 14 amino acids. The DNA for the CDR3 is TGTGCTATCACAGGGGCGGCGAACACCGGGGAGCTGTTTTTT. Translating it yields CAITGAANTGELFF.

The chain recombines TRBV6-6 with TRBJ1-1; D gene ambiguous. Per germline, CDR1 MNHNY and CDR2 SVGAGI (reference sequence). This CDR3 has 16 residues. V shed 0 bases and J shed 0 bases, with 11 bases lying between them. The CDR3: CASSYSKLQMNTEAFF. The CDR3 nucleotides read TGTGCCAGCAGTTACTCGAAATTGCAGATGAACACTGAAGCTTTCTTT.

The chain couples TRBV11-3 to TRBJ2-7; weak D call: TRBD1 (7 bases). CDR1 and CDR2 (germline): SGHNT, YENEEA. V was shortened by 1 base and J by 7 bases, with 17 bases between the two germline ends. This CDR3 spans 15 amino acids. CDR3 sequence reads: CASSLAPTGSGEQYF. The DNA for the CDR3 is TGTGCCAGCAGCTTAGCCCCGACAGGGAGCGGGGAGCAGTACTTC.

Comment on this clone: In the same sample, other DNA sequences code for this CDR3. The V gene is TRBV5-1, the J gene TRBJ2-2; possibly TRBD2 for D (6 bases). The germline V gene has CDR1 SGHRS and CDR2 YFSETQ. V dropped 4 bases and J dropped 0 bases, with 10 bases sitting between them. The CDR3 runs 15 residues. CDR3 nucleotides: TGCGCCAGCAGCCGTGGGACTGCGAACACCGGGGAGCTGTTTTTT. Residues: CASSRGTANTGELFF. The variable domain in full, with the rest retrieved from reference TRBV5-1 and TRBJ2-2, is KAGVTQTPRYLIKTRGQQVTLSCSPISGHRSVSWYQQTPGQGLQFLFEYFSETQRNKGNFPGRFSGRQFSNSRSEMNVSTLELGDSALYLCASSRGTANTGELFFGEGSRLTVL.

The chain uses TRBV19 and TRBJ2-5; D ambiguous. The germline gives CDR1 LNHDA, CDR2 SQIVND (reference sequence). There are 15 residues in the CDR3. V dropped 2 bases and J dropped 2 bases, with 12 bases sitting between them. CDR3 amino acids: CASSILIGRQETQYF. The DNA for the CDR3 is TGTGCCAGTAGTATACTAATAGGAAGACAAGAGACCCAGTACTTC.

The V gene is TRBV5-1, the J gene TRBJ2-1, with D perhaps assigned TRBD1 or TRBD2 (7 bases each). V was shortened by 2 bases and J by 6 bases, with 12 bases between the two germline ends. Germline CDR1 reads SGHRS; CDR2 reads YFSETQ. This CDR3 comprises 14 residues. CDR3 loop: CASSFTGEGNEQFF. In DNA, the CDR3 is TGCGCCAGCAGCTTTACAGGGGAGGGCAATGAGCAGTTCTTC.

The chain combines TRBV7-3 with TRBJ2-2; a possible D gene is TRBD2 (6 bases). The CDR3 is 16 residues long. The germline V and J ends were trimmed by 4 bases and 2 bases, with 14 bases remaining between them. CDR1 and CDR2 from the germline V gene are SGHTA and FQGTGA. The chain's CDR3 is CASSSTREANTGELFF. The CDR3 DNA follows: TGTGCCAGCAGCTCCACGAGGGAGGCAAACACCGGGGAGCTGTTTTTT.

A single count supports this clone. The same CDR3 can be traced to other DNA sequences in this sample. This chain joins TRBV9 and TRBJ2-7, with D unresolved. This CDR3 has 14 residues. Germline loops: CDR1 SGDLS, CDR2 YYNGEE. The V end was cut by 0 bases, the J end by 1 base, with 8 bases between. CDR3 amino acids: CASSVASGSYEQYF. In nucleotides, the CDR3 is TGTGCCAGCAGCGTAGCTTCCGGTTCCTACGAGCAGTACTTC.